The 25 T cell receptor beta chains reported below all come from one sample, sequenced in a study of T cells in localized non-small cell lung cancer. Here immunoSEQ multiplex PCR was the method, and the copy in TCRdb shows in-frame clones only, minus some. Among about 17,000 clones, about 83% were seen once, and the ten largest hold approximately 30%. The material sequenced was peripheral blood, taken before any cancer treatment. All receptors come from a male donor at least 60 years old with stage III lung adenocarcinoma.

The genes are TRBV11-2 and TRBJ1-3; TRBD1 agrees at 7 bases. This CDR3 comprises 18 residues. Per germline, CDR1 SGHAT and CDR2 FQNNGV. Unmatched junction bases numbered 10, after V lost 1 base and J lost 1 base. The CDR3 region has the DNA TGTGCCAGCAGCTTAGCATTAAGGAGCAGGGGGTCTGGAAACACCATATATTTT. This translates into CASSLALRSRGSGNTIYF.

The rearrangement links TRBV30 to TRBJ1-4, with TRBD1 matching over 9 bases. Germline V gene data show CDR1 as GTSNPN and CDR2 as SVGIG (reference sequence). With 4 bases clipped from V and 7 bases from J, the junction kept 4 bases outside the gene matches. This CDR3 has 13 amino acids. The DNA of the CDR3 is TGTGCCTGGAACAGGGGGCCGAGTGAAAAACTGTTTTTT. It encodes CAWNRGPSEKLFF.

CDR3 sequence (DNA): TGTGCCAGTAGTGTCCAACAGGGGCAAAATCAGCCCCAGCATTTT. It yields the protein CASSVQQGQNQPQHF. The rearrangement links TRBV19 to TRBJ1-5; 7 nucleotides align to TRBD1. Trimming removed 5 bases from V and 4 bases from J; junction bases left unmatched: 8. Germline V lookup: CDR1 LNHDA, CDR2 SQIVND (reference sequence). This CDR3 is built from 15 residues.

V usage is TRBV13 and J usage is TRBJ2-5, with D perhaps matching TRBD1 or TRBD2 (6 bases each). CDR3 length equals 16 residues. Germline CDR1 PRHDT, CDR2 FYEKMQ (reference sequence). The V end was cut by 5 bases, the J end by 3 bases, with 19 bases between. The CDR3 DNA is TGTGCCAGCAGCCAGACTTCAGGGGACTGGAAAGAGACCCAGTACTTC. Translated: CASSQTSGDWKETQYF.

This clone was found a few times. The chain joins TRBV13 to TRBJ2-5, with D unclear. The CDR3 loop spans 12 amino acids. Germline V gives CDR1 PRHDT, CDR2 FYEKMQ (reference sequence). V lost 5 bases and J lost 2, with 6 bases in between. The DNA for the CDR3 is TGTGCCAGCAGCCAAACACAAGAGACCCAGTACTTC. This translates into CASSQTQETQYF.

The chain carries TRBV9 and TRBJ2-3, with D uncertain. Germline CDR1 SGDLS, CDR2 YYNGEE. V was cut by 2 bases and J by 2 bases, with 9 bases left in between. The CDR3 covers 14 residues. The CDR3 sequence is CASSVSPSTDTQYF. CDR3 coding DNA: TGTGCCAGCAGCGTCAGCCCCTCCACAGATACGCAGTATTTT.

The rearrangement links TRBV6-1 to TRBJ2-5, with D possibly TRBD2 on 5 matching bases. The better agreement between TRBJ2-7 and the DNA end casts doubt on the J call. The germline gives CDR1 MNHNS, CDR2 SASEGT. The CDR3 contains 14 residues. DNA for the CDR3: TGTGCCAGCAGTGACACAGAGGGCGGAAGCGAGCAGTACTTC. This codes for CASSDTEGGSEQYF.

This rearrangement joins TRBV10-3 to TRBJ1-3, with 9 bases lining up with TRBD1. The length of the CDR3 is 15 residues. CDR1 is ENHRY and CDR2 is SYGVKD in the germline V gene. The trim removed 7 bases at V and 3 bases at J, leaving 7 bases unmatched. The CDR3 nucleotides read TGTGCCATCACCAGGGACAGGGACGTTGGAAACACCATATATTTT. It translates to CAITRDRDVGNTIYF.

In this sample, this clone turned up a few times. The rearrangement links TRBV7-2 to TRBJ2-5; 8 nucleotides line up with TRBD2. This CDR3 contains 16 residues. V lost 1 base and J lost 2; bases outside the gene matches: 6. The germline V gene encodes CDR1 SGHTA and CDR2 FQGNSA. Written as DNA, the CDR3 is TGTGCCAGCAGCTTAGTTGGGGCGGGGGGACAAGAGACCCAGTACTTC. Its translation is CASSLVGAGGQETQYF.

The rearrangement joins TRBV9 to TRBJ1-1; D is possibly TRBD1 (6 bases). The germline V and J ends were trimmed by 0 bases and 6 bases, with 18 bases remaining between them. This CDR3 is 16 amino acids long. Per germline, CDR1 SGDLS and CDR2 YYNGEE. The CDR3 DNA sequence: TGTGCCAGCAGCGTAGTAGCTCAGGGGTCCAACGCTGAAGCTTTCTTT. Translated, it gives CASSVVAQGSNAEAFF.

The chain recombines TRBV19 with TRBJ2-5, with D perhaps TRBD1 (5 bases). CDR3 length equals 15 residues. V was trimmed by 6 bases and J by 2 bases, leaving 16 bases between them. The germline CDR1 and CDR2 sequences are LNHDA and SQIVND (reference sequence). The CDR3 DNA follows: TGTGCCAGTAGAGTGTGGTGTAGACAGCAAGAGACCCAGTACTTC. Amino acid sequence: CASRVWCRQQETQYF.

This sequence joins TRBV5-6 and TRBJ2-3; TRBD1 is a possible D gene (6 bases). V lost 3 bases and J lost 2, with 25 bases in between. Germline CDR1 and CDR2: SGHDT and YYEEEE. The CDR3 covers 19 residues. CDR3 nucleotides: TGTGCCAGCAGCTCGATAACAGGGCCGAGCGTGGGTTCCACAGATACGCAGTATTTT. Amino acid sequence: CASSSITGPSVGSTDTQYF.

This chain uses TRBV20-1 with TRBJ1-2; D ambiguous. From germline, CDR1 is DFQATT and CDR2 SNEGSKA (reference sequence). There are 10 residues in the CDR3. V gave up 6 bases and J gave up 5 bases, with 7 bases separating them. The CDR3 region is CSAYEYGYTF. DNA of the CDR3: TGCAGTGCATATGAATATGGCTACACCTTC.

The J gene is TRBJ1-2, the V gene TRBV6-5; 7 nucleotides agree with TRBD1. J gave up 4 bases and V 5 bases, and 7 bases lay outside the gene matches. Germline CDR1 is MNHEY and CDR2 is SVGAGI. The CDR3 has 14 amino acids. DNA for the CDR3: TGTGCCAGCAGTGCCCCAGGGGGTGCCTATGGCTACACCTTC. Residues: CASSAPGGAYGYTF.

The gene calls are TRBV30 and TRBJ2-5, with a possible D match to TRBD1 (6 bases). This CDR3 contains 14 residues. CDR1 GTSNPN and CDR2 SVGIG come from the germline V gene (reference sequence). V was clipped by 2 bases and J by 5 bases, with 15 bases between them. The CDR3 DNA reads as TGTGCCTGGAGTCTTTCTGGGGGCGGGGAGACCCAGTACTTC. Its protein is CAWSLSGGGETQYF.

The chain has TRBV19 and TRBJ2-7; 8 bases are a match to TRBD2. With 3 bases clipped from V and 4 bases from J, the junction kept 14 bases outside the gene matches. The CDR3 totals 17 residues. The germline V gene has CDR1 LNHDA and CDR2 SQIVND (reference sequence). CDR3 bases: TGTGCCAGTAGTATGATGGCTACCGGGACTAGAAAGTACGAGCAGTACTTC. It translates to CASSMMATGTRKYEQYF.

V is TRBV27 and J is TRBJ2-3; D may correspond to TRBD1 or TRBD2 (5 bases each). Germline V gene lookup returns CDR1 MNHEY and CDR2 SMNVEV (reference sequence). V lost 4 bases and J lost 3, with 17 bases in between. The CDR3 is 16 amino acids. The CDR3 sequence: CASSSPSGSWTDTQYF. The DNA of the CDR3 is TGTGCCAGCAGTTCCCCTTCAGGGAGTTGGACAGATACGCAGTATTTT.

V usage is TRBV5-4 and J usage is TRBJ1-2, with TRBD1 as a possible D gene (5 bases). This CDR3 is built from 14 residues. Trimming pared 4 bases from V and 4 bases from J, leaving 14 bases between. The V gene's germline CDR1 is SGHNT and CDR2 YYREEE (reference sequence). The CDR3: CASSPGAGGYGYTF. Written as DNA, the CDR3 is TGTGCCAGCAGCCCCGGGGCGGGGGGCTATGGCTACACCTTC.

The J gene is TRBJ1-2, the V gene TRBV5-6, with 9 bases fitting TRBD1. V trimming: 4 bases; J trimming: 4 bases; junction bases outside the gene matches: 11. In germline, CDR1 is SGHDT, CDR2 YYEEEE. The CDR3 totals 16 residues. As DNA, the CDR3 is TGTGCCAGCAGCATAGCGACAGGGGGGTTTAGCTATGGCTACACCTTC. Encoded protein: CASSIATGGFSYGYTF.

Written as DNA, the CDR3 is TGTGCCAGCTCACCGAGGGGGTCGAACAATGAGCAGTTCTTC. It translates to CASSPRGSNNEQFF. The chain joins TRBV18 to TRBJ2-1; D is possibly TRBD1 (6 bases). V lost 3 bases, J lost 5 bases, and 11 bases lay in between. This CDR3 is built from 14 residues. The germline CDR1 and CDR2 sequences are KGHSH and LQKENI.

The genes are TRBV5-4 and TRBJ1-6; TRBD1 matches 7 bases. There are 16 residues in the CDR3. V lost 4 bases, J lost 3 bases, and 7 bases stayed unmatched. The germline gives CDR1 SGHNT, CDR2 YYREEE (reference sequence). The CDR3 protein is CASSHDRAYYNSPLHF. CDR3 DNA: TGTGCCAGCAGCCATGACAGGGCTTACTATAATTCACCCCTCCACTTT. The complete variable domain, with remaining parts taken from reference TRBV5-4 and TRBJ1-6, reads ETGVTQSPTHLIKTRGQQVTLRCSSQSGHNTVSWYQQALGQGPQFIFQYYREEENGRGNFPPRFSGLQFPNYSSELNVNALELDDSALYLCASSHDRAYYNSPLHFGNGTRLTVT.

This CDR3 reads CASSLVLSDQYF. CDR3 DNA sequence: TGTGCCAGCAGCTTAGTCCTGTCTGACCAGTACTTC. V usage is TRBV7-9 and J usage is TRBJ2-5; D gene uncertain. Germline loops: CDR1 SEHNR, CDR2 FQNEAQ (reference sequence). The CDR3 runs 12 residues. V lost 1 base to trimming and J lost 10 bases, with 10 bases between them.

The chain links TRBV5-1 to TRBJ2-5; D call uncertain. Germline V gene sequence: CDR1 SGHRS, CDR2 YFSETQ. V shed 1 base and J shed 5 bases, with 12 bases lying between them. The CDR3 covers 14 residues. This chain's CDR3 is CASSLRVLKETQYF. DNA of the CDR3: TGCGCCAGCAGCTTGAGGGTGCTTAAGGAGACCCAGTACTTC. The full variable domain, completed using reference TRBV5-1 and TRBJ2-5, is KAGVTQTPRYLIKTRGQQVTLSCSPISGHRSVSWYQQTPGQGLQFLFEYFSETQRNKGNFPGRFSGRQFSNSRSEMNVSTLELGDSALYLCASSLRVLKETQYFGPGTRLLVL.

The CDR3 nucleotides are TGTGCCAGCAGCTTTTCGTATGAGACCCAGTACTTC. Its protein is CASSFSYETQYF. The chain links TRBV5-5 to TRBJ2-5; no definite D call. V was pared by 2 bases and J by 5 bases, with 7 bases between. The V gene's germline CDR1 is SGHKS and CDR2 YYEKEE (reference sequence). CDR3 length: 12 residues.

The chain has TRBV4-2 and TRBJ1-2; D is uncertain. Looked up from germline, CDR1 is LGHNA and CDR2 is YNFKEQ. This CDR3 spans 13 amino acids. Trimming shortened V by 0 bases and J by 7 bases, and 9 bases separated the two germline ends. DNA for the CDR3: TGTGCCAGCAGCCAAGATAGGGCGCGTGGCTACACCTTC. It translates to CASSQDRARGYTF.